The TCR beta chain under discussion was sequenced for a study of blood T cell repertoires in COVID-19. TCRdb's table, derived via immunoSEQ multiplex PCR, lists solely in-frame clones and lacks some. The table includes approximately 150,000 clones, roughly 90% detected once. Germline-derived CDR1 and CDR2 are SGHDT and YYEEEE. V was clipped by 4 bases and J by 3 bases, with 13 bases between them. The CDR3 covers 14 residues. This TCR was recovered from a human donor in a cohort sampled during active COVID-19. Sequenced sample: peripheral blood. This rearrangement joins TRBV5-6 to TRBJ1-2; D is perhaps TRBD1 (6 bases). The CDR3 DNA sequence: TGTGCCAGCAGCGAGTATTGGACAGACTATGGCTACACCTTC. Amino acid sequence: CASSEYWTDYGYTF.